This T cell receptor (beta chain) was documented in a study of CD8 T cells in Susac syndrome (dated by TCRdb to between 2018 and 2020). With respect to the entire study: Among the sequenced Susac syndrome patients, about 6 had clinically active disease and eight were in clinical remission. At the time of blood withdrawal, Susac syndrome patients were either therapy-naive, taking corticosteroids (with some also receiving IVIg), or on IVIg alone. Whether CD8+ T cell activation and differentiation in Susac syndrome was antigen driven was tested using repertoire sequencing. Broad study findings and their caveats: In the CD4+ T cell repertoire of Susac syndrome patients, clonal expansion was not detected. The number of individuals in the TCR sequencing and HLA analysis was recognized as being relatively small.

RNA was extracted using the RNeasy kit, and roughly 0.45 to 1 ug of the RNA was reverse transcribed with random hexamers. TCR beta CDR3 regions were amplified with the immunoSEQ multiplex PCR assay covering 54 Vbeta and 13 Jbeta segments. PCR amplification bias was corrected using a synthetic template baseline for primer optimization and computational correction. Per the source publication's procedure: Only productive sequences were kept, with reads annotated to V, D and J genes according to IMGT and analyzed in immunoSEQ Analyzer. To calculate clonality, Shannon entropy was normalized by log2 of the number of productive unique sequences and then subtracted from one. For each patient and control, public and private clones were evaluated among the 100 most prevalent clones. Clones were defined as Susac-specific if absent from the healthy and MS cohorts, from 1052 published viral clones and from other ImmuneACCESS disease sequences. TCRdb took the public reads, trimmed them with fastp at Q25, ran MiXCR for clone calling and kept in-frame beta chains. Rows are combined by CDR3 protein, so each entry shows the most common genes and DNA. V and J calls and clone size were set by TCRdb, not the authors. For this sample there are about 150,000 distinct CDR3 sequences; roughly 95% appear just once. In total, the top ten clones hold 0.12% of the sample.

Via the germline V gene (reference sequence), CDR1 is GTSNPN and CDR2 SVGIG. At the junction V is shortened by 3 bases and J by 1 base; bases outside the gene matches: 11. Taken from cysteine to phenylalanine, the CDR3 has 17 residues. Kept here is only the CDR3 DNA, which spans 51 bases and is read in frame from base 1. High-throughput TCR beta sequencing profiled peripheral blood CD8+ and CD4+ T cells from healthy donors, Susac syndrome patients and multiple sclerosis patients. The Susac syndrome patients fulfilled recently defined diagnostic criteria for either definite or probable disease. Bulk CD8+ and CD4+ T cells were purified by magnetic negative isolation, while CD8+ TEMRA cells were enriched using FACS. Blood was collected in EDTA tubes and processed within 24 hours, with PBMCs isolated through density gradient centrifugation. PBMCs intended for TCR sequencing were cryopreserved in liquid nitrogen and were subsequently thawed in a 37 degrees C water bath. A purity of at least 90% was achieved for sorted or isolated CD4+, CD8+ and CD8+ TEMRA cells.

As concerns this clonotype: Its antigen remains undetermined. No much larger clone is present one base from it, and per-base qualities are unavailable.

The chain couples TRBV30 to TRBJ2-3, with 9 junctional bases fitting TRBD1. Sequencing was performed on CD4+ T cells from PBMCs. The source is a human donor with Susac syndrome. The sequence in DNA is TGTGCCTGGAGGCCACGGGGACAGGGTCTGGGCACAGATACGCAGTATTTT. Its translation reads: CAWRPRGQGLGTDTQYF.